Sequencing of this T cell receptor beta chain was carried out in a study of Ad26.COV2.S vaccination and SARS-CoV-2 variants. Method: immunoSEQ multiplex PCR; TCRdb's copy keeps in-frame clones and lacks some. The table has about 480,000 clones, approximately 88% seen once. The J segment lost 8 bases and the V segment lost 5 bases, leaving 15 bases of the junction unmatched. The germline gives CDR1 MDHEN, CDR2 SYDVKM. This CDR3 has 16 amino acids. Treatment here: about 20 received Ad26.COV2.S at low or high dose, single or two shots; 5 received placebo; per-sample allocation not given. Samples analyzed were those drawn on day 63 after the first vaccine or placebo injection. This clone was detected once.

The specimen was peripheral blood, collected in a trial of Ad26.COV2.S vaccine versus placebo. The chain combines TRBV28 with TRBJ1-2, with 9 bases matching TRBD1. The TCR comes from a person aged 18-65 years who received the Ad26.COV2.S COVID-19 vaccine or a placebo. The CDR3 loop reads CASSLTRQGVASGYTF. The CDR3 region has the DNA TGTGCCAGCAGTCTAACCCGACAGGGGGTGGCCTCGGGCTACACCTTC.